A single sample gave rise to the 3 T cell receptor beta chains below, sequenced in a study of memory CD4+ T cells and cytomegalovirus serostatus. The sort gate was single viable CD3+CD4+CD8-CD45RO+ cells for memory CD4+ T cells. Method: immunoSEQ multiplex PCR; TCRdb's copy keeps in-frame clones and lacks some. The table has tens of thousands of clones, about 74% seen once. Input material: memory CD4+ T cells from blood. Receptors originate from an adult in good health and CMV-seropositive.

The V gene is TRBV5-6, the J gene TRBJ1-1; D might be TRBD1 (5 bases). Trimming cost V 2 bases and J 1 base, with 12 bases left between them. This CDR3 is built from 15 residues. The germline V gene encodes CDR1 SGHDT and CDR2 YYEEEE. The CDR3 loop is CASSLGVRGNTEAFF. Here the CDR3 DNA reads TGTGCCAGCAGCTTAGGGGTCCGTGGGAACACTGAAGCTTTCTTT.

This clone was picked up a small number of times. The chain joins TRBV5-6 to TRBJ1-1; 9 bases are a match to TRBD1. V lost 5 bases, J lost 4 bases, and 9 bases stayed unmatched. This CDR3 has 15 amino acids. Germline-derived CDR1 and CDR2 are SGHDT and YYEEEE. The CDR3 coding sequence is TGTGCCAGCAGTTTGTTTGAGACAGGGGGCACTGAAGCTTTCTTT. Amino acid sequence: CASSLFETGGTEAFF.

The chain couples TRBV5-4 to TRBJ1-2; TRBD1 might be the D (5 bases). Germline V gene sequence: CDR1 SGHNT, CDR2 YYREEE (reference sequence). V lost 0 bases and J lost 3, with 9 bases in between. This CDR3 has 14 residues. The CDR3 loop is CASSLDRFDYGYTF. In DNA, the CDR3 is TGTGCCAGCAGCTTGGACAGGTTCGACTATGGCTACACCTTC.